The 5 T cell receptor beta chains below come from one sample, sequenced in a study of blood T cell repertoires in COVID-19. The method was immunoSEQ multiplex PCR; TCRdb's version includes in-frame clones alone and lacks a portion of them. Here the sample spans approximately 210,000 clones, 84% being singletons. Sample: peripheral blood. The receptors originated from a human donor in a cohort sampled during active COVID-19.

This clone has just one count. J is TRBJ2-5 and V is TRBV21-1; the table gives TRBD1 as D, unverified against the DNA. TRBV21-1 is a pseudogene segment. This CDR3 region has 19 residues. DNA for the CDR3: TGTGCCAGCAGCAAACCCCCCGGGACAGGGAAGCCCCAACAAGAGACCCAGTACTTC. This gives the protein CASSKPPGTGKPQQETQYF.

The rearrangement uses TRBV5-1 and TRBJ1-4, with a tentative D call TRBD1 (5 bases). The CDR3 is made up of 14 amino acids. The germline V and J ends were trimmed by 0 bases and 7 bases, with 10 bases remaining between them. Germline CDR1 SGHRS, CDR2 YFSETQ. DNA for the CDR3: TGCGCCAGCAGCTTGGGGGGTAGGGGTGAAAAACTGTTTTTT. Translation: CASSLGGRGEKLFF.

The chain has TRBV7-2 and TRBJ2-5; 15 bases match TRBD2. V trimming: 4 bases; J trimming: 5 bases; junction bases outside the gene matches: 8. The CDR3 is 17 amino acids. Germline V lookup: CDR1 SGHTA, CDR2 FQGNSA. CDR3 in DNA: TGTGCCAGCAGCTCCGGACTAGCGGGAGGGTCCGGGGAGACCCAGTACTTC. Its protein product is CASSSGLAGGSGETQYF.

The chain is built from TRBV2 and TRBJ2-7; the D is unclear. Per germline, CDR1 SNHLY and CDR2 FYNNEI. CDR3 size: 12 residues. Trimming removed 8 bases from V and 0 bases from J, with 8 bases in between. The CDR3 sequence is CASSPVSYEQYF. The CDR3 DNA reads as TGTGCCAGCTCCCCGGTCTCCTACGAGCAGTACTTC. Full variable domain (missing parts from reference TRBV2 and TRBJ2-7): EPEVTQTPSHQVTQMGQEVILRCVPISNHLYFYWYRQILGQKVEFLVSFYNNEISEKSEIFDDQFSVERPDGSNFTLKIRSTKLEDSAMYFCASSPVSYEQYFGPGTRLTVT.

The chain is built from TRBV9 and TRBJ2-1; a weak D match, TRBD2 (6 bases). This CDR3 has 15 residues. Trimming took off 4 bases at V and 3 bases at J, with 14 bases between the two ends. Germline-derived CDR1 and CDR2 are SGDLS and YYNGEE. This CDR3 reads CASSPRVAVYNEQFF. The CDR3 DNA reads as TGTGCCAGCAGCCCCCGGGTAGCGGTCTACAATGAGCAGTTCTTC.